This T cell receptor beta chain came from a study of T cells after yellow fever vaccination. Overall study findings and caveats: Most primary-vaccination clones recurred post-booster (approximately 96% CD4, 88% CD8).

The germline CDR1 and CDR2 sequences are LNHDA and SQIVND (reference sequence). Between the trimmed V and J ends, which lost 3 bases and 0 bases, there was a span of 11 bases. This CDR3 is built from 15 residues. This clonotype was counted only a few times. The antigen is unknown. TCRdb analysed the 5' RACE reads with MiXCR anew, one entry per CDR3 protein. The sample yields 150,000 to 200,000 distinct CDR3 sequences, approximately 9.9% seen once. Specimen: CD8+ T cells sorted from PBMCs, collected 45 days after the yellow fever booster vaccination. This chain connects TRBV19 to TRBJ1-1; no firm D call. The sequence derives from a man younger than 30 who received the YFV17D yellow fever vaccine. CDR3 in amino acids: CASSMARHLNTEAFF. As DNA, the CDR3 is TGTGCCAGTAGTATGGCCAGACACTTGAACACTGAAGCTTTCTTT.